The next 29 T cell receptor beta chains were all read from a single sample in a study of blood T cell repertoires in COVID-19. Profiled with immunoSEQ multiplex PCR; TCRdb holds only in-frame clones, not every one. This table has 150,000 to 200,000 clones, around 82% appearing once. The sequencing sample was made of peripheral blood. These TCRs come from a man older than 75 with COVID-19, enrolled during active disease.

The chain employs TRBV10-3 and TRBJ2-5; D possibly corresponds to TRBD2 (7 bases). This CDR3 comprises 12 residues. Germline V gives CDR1 ENHRY, CDR2 SYGVKD. V lost 6 bases and J lost 4, with 9 bases in between. Here the CDR3 DNA reads TGTGCCATCAGGGCGGGGGCAGAGACCCAGTACTTC. Translating gives CAIRAGAETQYF.

CDR3 nucleotide sequence: TGTGCCAGCAGCTTAGAAGACAGGGGTGAAGCTTTCTTT. Its translation is CASSLEDRGEAFF. The chain is built from TRBV11-3 and TRBJ1-1, with 8 bases aligning to TRBD1. The CDR3 runs 13 residues. V lost 0 bases and J lost 7; bases outside the gene matches: 1. CDR1 SGHNT and CDR2 YENEEA come from the germline V gene. Using reference TRBV11-3 and TRBJ1-1 for the parts outside the CDR3, the full variable domain is EAGVVQSPRYKIIEKKQPVAFWCNPISGHNTLYWYLQNLGQGPELLIRYENEEAVDDSQLPKDRFSAERLKGVDSTLKIQPAELGDSAVYLCASSLEDRGEAFFGQGTRLTVV.

The chain combines TRBV12-3 or TRBV12-4 with TRBJ1-2; D gene uncertain. CDR3 length equals 13 residues. V lost 6 bases, J lost 9 bases, and 17 bases lay in between. CDR3 loop: CASSPGQTPSYTF. The CDR3, as DNA: TGTGCCAGCAGCCCGGGTCAAACGCCCAGCTACACCTTC.

This clone came up a few times. The chain has TRBV25-1 and TRBJ2-7, with D perhaps TRBD1 (5 bases). CDR3 length: 14 residues. Trimming took 9 bases from V and 0 from J, leaving 15 bases between them. The germline V gene has CDR1 MGHDK and CDR2 SYGVNS. The CDR3 protein is CARIDHRSSYEQYF. For the CDR3, the DNA is TGTGCCAGGATTGACCACAGGAGCTCCTACGAGCAGTACTTC.

The chain recombines TRBV24-1 with TRBJ2-2; 9 positions match TRBD1. Germline CDR1 KGHDR, CDR2 SFDVKD. The junction had 5 bases not matched to a gene; V was cut back by 4 bases and J by 3 bases. The CDR3 has 16 amino acids. CDR3 in DNA: TGTGCCACCAGTGACGCTACAGGGGGCTACACCGGGGAGCTGTTTTTT. Translation gives CATSDATGGYTGELFF.

The rearrangement joins TRBV2 to TRBJ2-5; D remains ambiguous. The germline V gene encodes CDR1 SNHLY and CDR2 FYNNEI. The CDR3 totals 11 residues. The V and J ends lost 8 bases and 7 bases respectively, with 11 bases between them. CDR3 loop: CASLSELTQYF. The CDR3 DNA reads TGTGCCAGCCTCTCCGAGTTGACCCAGTACTTC.

This clone was recorded once. The chain employs TRBV19 and TRBJ1-2; no clear D gene. CDR3 length equals 12 residues. With 4 bases removed from V and 4 bases from J, the gap between germline ends came to 7 bases. The germline CDR1 and CDR2 sequences are LNHDA and SQIVND (reference sequence). The CDR3 sequence is CASSNPGYGYTF. CDR3 nucleotides: TGTGCCAGTAGTAACCCGGGCTATGGCTACACCTTC.

This chain uses TRBV2 with TRBJ1-4; TRBD1 agrees at 9 bases. The CDR3 has 16 amino acids. Germline V gene sequence: CDR1 SNHLY, CDR2 FYNNEI. Germline trimming cut 7 bases from V and 1 base from J; bases unmatched to any gene: 7. CDR3 in amino acids: CASTGGQGRTNEKLFF. Here the CDR3 DNA reads TGTGCCAGCACGGGGGGACAGGGCCGAACTAATGAAAAACTGTTTTTT.

The gene calls are TRBV5-1 and TRBJ2-5, with TRBD2 matching 8 bases. V lost 4 bases and J lost 5; bases outside the gene matches: 4. Germline assignment: CDR1 SGHRS and CDR2 YFSETQ. This CDR3 is 13 amino acids long. This CDR3 is CASSSGGWETQYF. The CDR3 DNA is TGCGCCAGCAGCAGCGGGGGATGGGAGACCCAGTACTTC.

The chain links TRBV5-6 to TRBJ1-1; tentative D call: TRBD1 (5 bases). V was cut by 4 bases and J by 0 bases, with 16 bases left in between. The germline gives CDR1 SGHDT, CDR2 YYEEEE. The CDR3 consists of 16 residues. This chain's CDR3 is CASSPGGGALNTEAFF. The CDR3, as DNA: TGTGCCAGCAGCCCTGGTGGTGGGGCCTTGAACACTGAAGCTTTCTTT.

V gene TRBV6-1 combines with J gene TRBJ1-5, with D possibly being TRBD1 (6 bases). CDR3 length: 14 amino acids. CDR1 MNHNS and CDR2 SASEGT come from the germline V gene. Trimming left V 5 bases short and J 2 bases short, with 10 bases between. CDR3 DNA sequence: TGTGCCAGCAGTTTACAGGGAGGCAATCAGCCCCAGCATTTT. Its translation is CASSLQGGNQPQHF.

The chain couples TRBV7-3 to TRBJ1-5; the D gene is possibly TRBD1 (6 bases). This CDR3 contains 17 residues. Germline values: CDR1 SGHTA, CDR2 FQGTGA. V was clipped by 3 bases and J by 0 bases, with 15 bases between them. The CDR3 sequence: CASSLTDGQISNQPQHF. The CDR3 bases are TGTGCCAGCAGCTTGACCGATGGACAGATTAGCAATCAGCCCCAGCATTTT.

The CDR3 spells CASSRQGGSTEAFF. The CDR3 DNA reads TGCGCCAGCAGTAGACAGGGTGGGAGCACTGAAGCTTTCTTT. The chain is built from TRBV10-1 and TRBJ1-1; 7 bases map to TRBD1. CDR3 size: 14 residues. V lost 5 bases, J lost 4 bases, and 7 bases stayed unmatched. CDR1 and CDR2 from the germline V gene are WNHNN and SYGVQD (reference sequence).

V is TRBV27 and J is TRBJ2-7, with TRBD1 identical over 10 bases. The CDR3 covers 18 residues. Germline V CDR1 and CDR2: MNHEY, SMNVEV (reference sequence). The V gene end was trimmed by 4 bases and the J gene end by 0 bases; junction bases not matched to a gene: 12. The CDR3 nucleotides read TGTGCCAGCAGTTCCTCAAGACAGGGGGCCTCATACTCCTACGAGCAGTACTTC. Protein: CASSSSRQGASYSYEQYF.

The rearrangement links TRBV4-3 to TRBJ1-2; 9 nucleotides match TRBD1. This CDR3 has 15 residues. Germline CDR1 and CDR2: LGHNA and YSLEER. The trim removed 2 bases at V and 6 bases at J, leaving 7 bases unmatched. This CDR3 reads CASSQLPRTGDGYTF. In DNA form, the CDR3 reads TGCGCCAGCAGCCAACTACCCCGGACAGGGGATGGCTACACCTTC.

The chain joins TRBV3-1 (or the pseudogene TRBV3-2) to TRBJ2-5, with D perhaps TRBD2 (5 bases). CDR1 is LGHDT, CDR2 YNNKEL, per germline (reference sequence). The CDR3 contains 13 residues. Trimming took off 5 bases at V and 5 bases at J, with 12 bases between the two ends. The CDR3 spells CASSNTGEETQYF. The CDR3 DNA reads TGTGCCAGCAGCAATACTGGGGAGGAGACCCAGTACTTC.

The chain links TRBV6-2 or TRBV6-3 to TRBJ2-3, with 8 bases that match TRBD2. Trimming at V came to 4 bases and at J to 1 base, leaving 4 bases not matched to a gene. The CDR3 extends over 15 amino acids. Germline V CDR1 and CDR2: MNHEY, SVGEGT. The CDR3 here is CASSSGTRGTDTQYF. As DNA, the CDR3 is TGTGCCAGCAGTTCCGGGACTAGAGGCACAGATACGCAGTATTTT.

The CDR3 here is CATSGQMNTEAFF. The CDR3 DNA follows: TGTGCCACGTCGGGACAGATGAACACTGAAGCTTTCTTT. V and J are TRBV19 and TRBJ1-1; 7 nucleotides align to TRBD1. V lost 10 bases, J lost 0 bases, and 5 bases stayed unmatched. This CDR3 is 13 amino acids long. Germline V gene data show CDR1 as LNHDA and CDR2 as SQIVND (reference sequence).

The chain joins TRBV18 to TRBJ1-3; unclear D gene. Germline V gene data show CDR1 as KGHSH and CDR2 as LQKENI. With 0 bases removed from V and 4 bases from J, the gap between germline ends came to 10 bases. This CDR3 region has 15 residues. CDR3 coding DNA: TGTGCCAGCTCACCACCGGGAGTGGGCGGAAACACCATATATTTT. It encodes CASSPPGVGGNTIYF.

A single count supports this clone. The chain joins TRBV5-1 to TRBJ1-1, with D possibly TRBD1 on 5 matching bases. The V gene's germline CDR1 is SGHRS and CDR2 YFSETQ. CDR3 size: 14 residues. Trimming removed 4 bases from V and 0 bases from J, with 10 bases in between. CDR3 nucleotide sequence: TGCGCCAGCAGCGGAGCGACAGTGAACACTGAAGCTTTCTTT. Translated: CASSGATVNTEAFF. Full variable domain (outside the CDR3, taken from reference TRBV5-1 and TRBJ1-1): KAGVTQTPRYLIKTRGQQVTLSCSPISGHRSVSWYQQTPGQGLQFLFEYFSETQRNKGNFPGRFSGRQFSNSRSEMNVSTLELGDSALYLCASSGATVNTEAFFGQGTRLTVV.

The rearrangement links TRBV18 to TRBJ1-1; D ambiguous. CDR3 size: 12 residues. V lost 2 bases and J lost 6, with 7 bases in between. Per germline, CDR1 KGHSH and CDR2 LQKENI. The CDR3 DNA follows: TGTGCCAGCTCACCATTATCTCCTGAAGCTTTCTTT. Encoded protein: CASSPLSPEAFF. Filled out from reference TRBV18 and TRBJ1-1, the complete variable domain reads NAGVMQNPRHLVRRRGQEARLRCSPMKGHSHVYWYRQLPEEGLKFMVYLQKENIIDESGMPKERFSAEFPKEGPSILRIQQVVRGDSAAYFCASSPLSPEAFFGQGTRLTVV.

This clone was counted a single time. V usage is TRBV19 and J usage is TRBJ2-3; weak D call: TRBD1 (5 bases). The germline CDR1 and CDR2 sequences are LNHDA and SQIVND (reference sequence). The CDR3 is made up of 15 amino acids. Trimming pared 1 base from V and 0 bases from J, leaving 8 bases between. The CDR3 loop reads CASSIGGVSTDTQYF. CDR3 bases: TGTGCCAGTAGTATAGGGGGCGTGAGCACAGATACGCAGTATTTT.

CDR3 residues: CASSEGPGGAGANVLTF. The CDR3, as DNA: TGTGCCAGCAGTGAAGGTCCCGGTGGTGCTGGGGCCAACGTCCTGACTTTC. V is TRBV2 and J is TRBJ2-6; no reliable D call. Trimming stripped 1 base from V and 2 bases from J, with 12 bases between. The CDR3 has 17 amino acids. Per germline, CDR1 SNHLY and CDR2 FYNNEI.

The CDR3 coding sequence is TGTGCCAGCTCACCCCGTCAGAAAGAGACCCAGTACTTC. Translated: CASSPRQKETQYF. The chain uses TRBV18 and TRBJ2-5; no clear D gene. Between the trimmed V and J ends, which lost 3 bases and 3 bases, there was a span of 8 bases. The CDR3 contains 13 residues. The germline CDR1 and CDR2 sequences are KGHSH and LQKENI.

This sequence joins TRBV12-3 or TRBV12-4 and TRBJ1-1; D gene unclear. V was pared by 6 bases and J by 6 bases, with 11 bases between. CDR3 length: 12 residues. The CDR3 reads CASRDWSAEAFF. The CDR3 DNA reads as TGTGCCAGCAGGGACTGGTCAGCTGAAGCTTTCTTT.

The rearrangement uses TRBV2 and TRBJ1-1; D is unclear. The ends were cut back, 3 bases at V and 1 base at J, with 6 bases in the middle. The CDR3 covers 13 residues. In germline, CDR1 is SNHLY, CDR2 FYNNEI. In nucleotides, the CDR3 is TGTGCCAGCAGTGAGATGCGGAACACTGAAGCTTTCTTT. Translated, it gives CASSEMRNTEAFF.

The chain carries TRBV4-2 and TRBJ1-5; D unresolved. The V end lost 0 bases, the J end lost 1 base, and 10 bases lay between the germline ends. The CDR3 length is 16 residues. Germline V gives CDR1 LGHNA, CDR2 YNFKEQ. The CDR3 is CASSQDSGVSNQPQHF. CDR3 sequence (DNA): TGTGCCAGCAGCCAAGACAGCGGGGTAAGCAATCAGCCCCAGCATTTT.

The rearrangement links TRBV7-3 to TRBJ1-2, with a tentative D call TRBD1 (6 bases). The germline V gene encodes CDR1 SGHTA and CDR2 FQGTGA. Trimming removed 1 base at V and 8 bases at J, with 11 bases between. The CDR3 totals 13 residues. The CDR3 loop reads CASSLNREEGYTF. CDR3 coding DNA: TGTGCCAGCAGCTTAAACAGGGAAGAAGGCTACACCTTC.

This chain connects TRBV19 to TRBJ1-1; possible D gene TRBD1, 5 bases. Trimming removed 9 bases at V and 3 bases at J, with 17 bases between. Germline assignment: CDR1 LNHDA and CDR2 SQIVND (reference sequence). The CDR3 length is 14 residues. CDR3 in amino acids: CASNYRRRDTEAFF. CDR3 DNA sequence: TGTGCCAGCAATTACAGGCGTCGGGACACTGAAGCTTTCTTT.